This TCR beta chain derives from a study of T cells in Graves' hyperthyroidism and ophthalmopathy. With regard to this clonotype: Its specificity is not known.

General study results and limits: Most thyroid-expanded clonotypes above 0.001 were also found in blood.

Absent ophthalmopathy progression within 18 months defined stable Graves' hyperthyroidism. The diagnostic basis comprised clinical symptoms, serum thyroxine and TRAb, thyroid ultrasound and orbital computed tomography. From RNA transcripts, TCR beta CDR3 regions were amplified. First-round RT-PCR with HTBI primers amplified the TCR CDR3 region. Each CDR3 protein is one row after TCRdb ran MiXCR on the multiplex PCR reads. The sample carries hundreds of thousands of distinct CDR3 sequences, over 15% recorded once. Sequenced: blood. The receptor's source is a woman aged 18-29 years with Graves' hyperthyroidism.

The CDR3 sequence: CASSLSGRVLGYTF. DNA for the CDR3: TGTGCCAGCAGTTTAAGTGGCAGGGTCCTTGGCTACACCTTC. The rearrangement joins TRBV27 to TRBJ1-2; perhaps TRBD1 as D (5 bases). V lost 2 bases, J lost 7 bases, and 14 bases lay in between. This CDR3 is 14 amino acids long. Germline lookup yields CDR1 MNHEY and CDR2 SMNVEV (reference sequence).